The 2 T cell receptor beta chains below all came from one sample that was sequenced in a study of blood T cell repertoires in COVID-19. TCRdb's copy holds only in-frame clones and misses some; the assay was immunoSEQ multiplex PCR. This sample has 150,000 or so clones, with over 60% found just once. Input material: peripheral blood. Receptors were obtained from an elderly man with acute or convalescent COVID-19.

V usage is TRBV5-8 and J usage is TRBJ2-3; 8 nucleotides line up with TRBD2. V shed 4 bases and J 0 bases; nucleotides not matched to a gene: 7. The CDR3 loop spans 16 amino acids. Germline CDR1 SGHTS, CDR2 YDEGEE. The CDR3 spells CASSPPAGESTDTQYF. For the CDR3, the DNA is TGTGCCAGCAGCCCACCAGCGGGGGAGAGCACAGATACGCAGTATTTT.

J is TRBJ2-6 and V is TRBV2; tentative D call: TRBD2 (5 bases). Trimming took off 8 bases at V and 7 bases at J, with 9 bases between the two ends. CDR1 SNHLY and CDR2 FYNNEI come from the germline V gene. The CDR3 is 12 residues long. CDR3 sequence: CASRPGANVLTF. CDR3 nucleotides: TGTGCCAGCCGACCGGGAGCCAACGTCCTGACTTTC.